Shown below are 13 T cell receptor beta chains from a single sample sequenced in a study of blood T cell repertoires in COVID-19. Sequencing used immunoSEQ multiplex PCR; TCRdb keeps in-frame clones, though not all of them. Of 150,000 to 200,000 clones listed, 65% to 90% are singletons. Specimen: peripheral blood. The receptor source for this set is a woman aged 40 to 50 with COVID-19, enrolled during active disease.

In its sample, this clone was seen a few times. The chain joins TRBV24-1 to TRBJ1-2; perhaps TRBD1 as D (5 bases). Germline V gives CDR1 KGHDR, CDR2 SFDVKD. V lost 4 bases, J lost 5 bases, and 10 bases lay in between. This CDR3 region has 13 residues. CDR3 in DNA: TGTGCCACCAGTGAGGCTGACAGATATGGCTACACCTTC. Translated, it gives CATSEADRYGYTF.

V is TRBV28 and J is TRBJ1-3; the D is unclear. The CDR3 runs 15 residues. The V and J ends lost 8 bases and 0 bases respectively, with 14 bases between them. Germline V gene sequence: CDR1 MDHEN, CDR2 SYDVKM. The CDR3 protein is CASRLAGLSGNTIYF. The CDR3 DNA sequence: TGTGCCAGCCGCCTAGCGGGTCTCTCTGGAAACACCATATATTTT.

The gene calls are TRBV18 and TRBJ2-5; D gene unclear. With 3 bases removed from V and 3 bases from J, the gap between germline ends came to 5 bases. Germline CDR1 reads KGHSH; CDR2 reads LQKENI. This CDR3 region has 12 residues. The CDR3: CASSPLEETQYF. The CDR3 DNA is TGTGCCAGCTCACCCCTAGAAGAGACCCAGTACTTC.

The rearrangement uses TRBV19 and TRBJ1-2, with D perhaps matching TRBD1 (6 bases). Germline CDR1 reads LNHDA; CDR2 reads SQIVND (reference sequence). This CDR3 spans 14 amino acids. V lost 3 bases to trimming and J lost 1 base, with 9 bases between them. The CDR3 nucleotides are TGTGCCAGTAGTATTAACAGGGATAACTATGGCTACACCTTC. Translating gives CASSINRDNYGYTF.

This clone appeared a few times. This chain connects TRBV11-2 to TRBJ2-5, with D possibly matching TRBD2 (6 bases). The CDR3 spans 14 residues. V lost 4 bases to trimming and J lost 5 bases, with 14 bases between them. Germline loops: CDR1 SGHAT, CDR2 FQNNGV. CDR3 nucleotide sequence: TGTGCCAGCAGCTGGGGCGCCAGCGGGGAGACCCAGTACTTC. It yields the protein CASSWGASGETQYF.

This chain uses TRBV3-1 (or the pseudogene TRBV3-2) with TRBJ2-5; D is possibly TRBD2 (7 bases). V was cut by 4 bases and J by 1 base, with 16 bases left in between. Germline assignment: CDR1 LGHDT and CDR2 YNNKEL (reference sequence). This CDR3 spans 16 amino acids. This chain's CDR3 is CASSLRTRQAQETQYF. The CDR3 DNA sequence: TGTGCCAGCAGCCTAAGGACTAGACAGGCCCAAGAGACCCAGTACTTC.

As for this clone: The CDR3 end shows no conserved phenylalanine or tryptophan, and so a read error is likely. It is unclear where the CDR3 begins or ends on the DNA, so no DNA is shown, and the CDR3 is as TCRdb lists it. CDR3 in amino acids: CASSEASTSQGVFSP. The J gene is TRBJ1-2, the V gene TRBV6-1; the DNA was not compared with TRBD1, the D call given in the table. Germline V gives CDR1 MNHNS, CDR2 SASEGT. 15 amino acids form the CDR3, both terminal residues included.

For the CDR3, the DNA is TGTGCCAGCAGCCAAACAGCGGGGGCGTCCCCAGATACGCAGTATTTT. It is translated as CASSQTAGASPDTQYF. The chain is built from TRBV14 and TRBJ2-3; TRBD2 aligns across 8 bases. The CDR3 runs to 16 residues. The V and J ends lost 2 bases and 4 bases, in that order; junction bases with no gene match: 8. Germline CDR1 is SGHDN and CDR2 is FVKESK.

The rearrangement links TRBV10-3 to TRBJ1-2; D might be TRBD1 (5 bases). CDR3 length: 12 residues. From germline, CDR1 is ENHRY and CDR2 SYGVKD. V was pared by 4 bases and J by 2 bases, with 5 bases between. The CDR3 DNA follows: TGTGCCATCAGTGCAGGGAACTATGGCTACACCTTC. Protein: CAISAGNYGYTF.

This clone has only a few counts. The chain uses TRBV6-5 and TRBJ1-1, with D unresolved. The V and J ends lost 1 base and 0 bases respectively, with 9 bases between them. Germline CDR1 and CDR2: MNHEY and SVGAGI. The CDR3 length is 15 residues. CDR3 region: CASSYFFSLNTEAFF. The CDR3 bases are TGTGCCAGCAGTTACTTCTTCTCCTTGAACACTGAAGCTTTCTTT.

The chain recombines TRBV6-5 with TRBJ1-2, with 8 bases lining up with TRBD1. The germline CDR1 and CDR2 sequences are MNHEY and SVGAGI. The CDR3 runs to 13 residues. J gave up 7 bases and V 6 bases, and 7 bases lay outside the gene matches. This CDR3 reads CASRPTGERGYTF. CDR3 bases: TGTGCCAGCAGACCGACAGGGGAACGTGGCTACACCTTC.

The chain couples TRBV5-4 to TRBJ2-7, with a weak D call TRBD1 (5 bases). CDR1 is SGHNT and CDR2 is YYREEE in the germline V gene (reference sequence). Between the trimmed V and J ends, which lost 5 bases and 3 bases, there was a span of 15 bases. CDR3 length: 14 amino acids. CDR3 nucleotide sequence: TGTGCCAGCAGAATGCAGGGTGGGGACTACGAGCAGTACTTC. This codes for CASRMQGGDYEQYF.

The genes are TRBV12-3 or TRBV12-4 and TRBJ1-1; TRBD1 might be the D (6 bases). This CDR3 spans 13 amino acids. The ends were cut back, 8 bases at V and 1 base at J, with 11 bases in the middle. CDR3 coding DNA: TGTGCCAGCGGCCAGACAGGGAACACTGAAGCTTTCTTT. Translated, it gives CASGQTGNTEAFF.